Each of the 28 T cell receptor beta chains below was sequenced from the same sample in a study of beta chain features in type 1 diabetes. As every portion of the isolated RNA was reverse transcribed, the sequencing read expressed TCRB transcripts. Profiled with immunoSEQ multiplex PCR; TCRdb holds only in-frame clones, not every one. Of just over 150,000 clones in the sample, roughly 11% were seen once. Sequencing used central memory CD4+ T cells from blood. These receptors were taken from a man younger than 35 in good health.

The chain combines TRBV7-2 with TRBJ2-3; a weak D match, TRBD2 (5 bases). CDR3 size: 14 residues. The germline V gene encodes CDR1 SGHTA and CDR2 FQGNSA. With 3 bases removed from V and 4 bases from J, the gap between germline ends came to 11 bases. The CDR3 is CASSFTPEADTQYF. In DNA form, the CDR3 reads TGTGCCAGCAGCTTCACACCGGAGGCAGATACGCAGTATTTT.

This clone has just a few counts. The same CDR3 also results from other DNA sequences found in this sample. V is TRBV29-1 and J is TRBJ2-1, with 9 bases identical to TRBD1. This CDR3 is 13 amino acids long. Trimming took 3 bases from V and 7 from J; bases not matched to a gene: 4. Germline V gene lookup returns CDR1 SQVTM and CDR2 ANQGSEA. In DNA, the CDR3 is TGCAGCGTTGAGGGGACAGGGAATAATGAGCAGTTCTTC. Encoded protein: CSVEGTGNNEQFF.

The rearrangement joins TRBV18 to TRBJ2-5; no clear D. V lost 4 bases to trimming and J lost 1 base, with 7 bases between them. This CDR3 region has 13 residues. CDR1 is KGHSH and CDR2 is LQKENI in the germline V gene. The CDR3 reads CASSRAFQETQYF. CDR3 nucleotide sequence: TGTGCCAGCTCACGTGCATTCCAAGAGACCCAGTACTTC. Drawing the rest from reference TRBV18 and TRBJ2-5, the complete variable domain is NAGVMQNPRHLVRRRGQEARLRCSPMKGHSHVYWYRQLPEEGLKFMVYLQKENIIDESGMPKERFSAEFPKEGPSILRIQQVVRGDSAAYFCASSRAFQETQYFGPGTRLLVL.

This clone showed up just a few times. Written as DNA, the CDR3 is TGTGCCAGCTCAAGGGCAGGGGGAAGCTACGAGCAGTACTTC. It is translated as CASSRAGGSYEQYF. The chain employs TRBV18 and TRBJ2-7; 7 bases map to TRBD1. Germline V gene lookup returns CDR1 KGHSH and CDR2 LQKENI. V lost 5 bases and J lost 3; bases outside the gene matches: 7. CDR3 length equals 14 residues.

This clone was seen a handful of times. The chain joins TRBV25-1 to TRBJ1-1; possible D gene TRBD1, 6 bases. This CDR3 contains 15 residues. V was shortened by 1 base and J by 4 bases, with 13 bases between the two germline ends. From germline, CDR1 is MGHDK and CDR2 SYGVNS. The CDR3 coding sequence is TGTGCCAGCAGTGAATCAGGGGCTCGGAGCACTGAAGCTTTCTTT. Amino acids: CASSESGARSTEAFF. The complete variable domain, with remaining parts taken from reference TRBV25-1 and TRBJ1-1, reads EADIYQTPRYLVIGTGKKITLECSQTMGHDKMYWYQQDPGMELHLIHYSYGVNSTEKGDLSSESTVSRIRTEHFPLTLESARPSHTSQYLCASSESGARSTEAFFGQGTRLTVV.

This chain links TRBV2 with TRBJ1-5, with D tentatively TRBD1 (5 bases). The V gene's germline CDR1 is SNHLY and CDR2 FYNNEI. V was pared by 8 bases and J by 6 bases, with 17 bases between. The CDR3 spans 14 residues. The CDR3 is CASAREGNFQPQHF. For the CDR3, the DNA is TGTGCCAGCGCGAGGGAGGGGAATTTTCAGCCCCAGCATTTT.

The V call is TRBV9, the J call TRBJ1-6; no firm D call. V was clipped by 1 base and J by 5 bases, with 7 bases between them. The CDR3 extends over 14 amino acids. Germline V gene lookup returns CDR1 SGDLS and CDR2 YYNGEE. The CDR3 here is CASSVRSDNSPLHF. For the CDR3, the DNA is TGTGCCAGCAGCGTACGATCAGATAATTCACCCCTCCACTTT.

This clone showed up just a few times. The chain is built from TRBV29-1 and TRBJ1-2; possibly TRBD1 for D (5 bases). Deletions cut 8 bases from V and 3 bases from J, with 13 bases between. CDR1 is SQVTM and CDR2 is ANQGSEA in the germline V gene. The CDR3 loop spans 12 amino acids. CDR3 sequence: CSSMIGDYGYTF. The CDR3 DNA reads TGCAGCTCCATGATAGGGGACTATGGCTACACCTTC.

This clone came up a few times. The chain combines TRBV6-5 with TRBJ2-7; perhaps D is TRBD1 or TRBD2 (5 bases each). The CDR3 totals 13 residues. V was cut by 2 bases and J by 4 bases, with 9 bases left in between. Germline V lookup: CDR1 MNHEY, CDR2 SVGAGI. The CDR3, as DNA: TGTGCCAGCAGTTACGGCAGGGAGTACGAGCAGTACTTC. It translates to CASSYGREYEQYF.

Only a few counts were recorded for this clone. The chain joins TRBV15 to TRBJ2-5; D not certain. CDR1 is LNHNV and CDR2 is YYDKDF in the germline V gene (reference sequence). This CDR3 is 13 amino acids long. V lost 3 bases and J 4 bases, leaving 9 bases between the germline ends. The CDR3 coding sequence is TGTGCCACCAGCAGGTCTACCACAGAGACCCAGTACTTC. Protein: CATSRSTTETQYF.

This clone has a handful of counts. V is TRBV7-7 and J is TRBJ2-1; 7 bases are shared with TRBD1. The V gene's germline CDR1 is SSHAT and CDR2 FNYEAQ (reference sequence). Trimming cost V 4 bases and J 9 bases; bases outside gene matches: 9. CDR3 length equals 14 residues. In DNA, the CDR3 is TGTGCCAGCAGCTCCCGACAGGGAGAGGCTGAGCAGTTCTTC. Its protein is CASSSRQGEAEQFF.

Worth noting for this clone: Since a much larger clone is just one base distant, this may be a read error. In the same sample, other DNA sequences code for this CDR3. The chain employs TRBV30 and TRBJ2-1; tentatively, D is TRBD2 (7 bases). In germline, CDR1 is GTSNPN, CDR2 SVGIG (reference sequence). This CDR3 comprises 14 residues. V lost 0 bases, J lost 10 bases, and 16 bases lay in between. This CDR3 is CAWSVGGGGREQFF. CDR3 nucleotide sequence: TGTGCCTGGAGTGTAGGTGGGGGGGGCCGGGAGCAGTTCTTC. The whole variable domain, filled in from reference TRBV30 and TRBJ2-1, reads SQTIHQWPATLVQPVGSPLSLECTVEGTSNPNLYWYRQAAGRGLQLLFYSVGIGQISSEVPQNLSASRPQDRQFILSSKKLLLSDSGFYLCAWSVGGGGREQFFGPGTRLTVL.

This clone was observed a few times. The sample carries other DNA sequences with the same CDR3. The V and J genes are TRBV7-9 and TRBJ1-3; no clear D. The V and J ends lost 2 bases and 7 bases respectively, with 6 bases between them. The germline CDR1 and CDR2 sequences are SEHNR and FQNEAQ (reference sequence). The CDR3 has 12 residues. CDR3 residues: CASSLTGNTIYF. The CDR3 bases are TGTGCCAGCAGCTTAACCGGTAACACCATATATTTT.

V usage is TRBV2 and J usage is TRBJ1-5; 9 nucleotides agree with TRBD1. This CDR3 has 14 residues. CDR1 and CDR2 from the germline V gene are SNHLY and FYNNEI. The V and J ends lost 6 bases and 7 bases, in that order; junction bases with no gene match: 7. The CDR3 coding sequence is TGTGCCAGCAGCGGCGGACAGGGGTCCCAGCCCCAGCATTTT. This translates into CASSGGQGSQPQHF.

The chain joins TRBV30 to TRBJ1-6, with D unclear. The germline V gene has CDR1 GTSNPN and CDR2 SVGIG (reference sequence). This CDR3 is 13 amino acids long. Between the trimmed V and J ends, which lost 4 bases and 5 bases, there was a span of 9 bases. This CDR3 is CAWNPVHNSPLHF. The CDR3 nucleotides read TGTGCCTGGAACCCCGTCCATAATTCACCCCTCCACTTT.

This clone was detected only a few times. The chain is built from TRBV9 and TRBJ2-3; 9 nucleotides align to TRBD2. The trim removed 4 bases at V and 4 bases at J, leaving 4 bases unmatched. The CDR3 contains 14 residues. Germline CDR1 and CDR2: SGDLS and YYNGEE. The CDR3 DNA sequence: TGTGCCAGCAGCTCTCAGCGGGAGGCAGATACGCAGTATTTT. Translated, it gives CASSSQREADTQYF.

In its sample, this clone was seen a few times. This chain uses TRBV6-5 with TRBJ2-2; no firm D call. Germline CDR1 is MNHEY and CDR2 is SVGAGI. The CDR3 is 13 residues long. The V gene lost 6 bases and the J gene lost 7 bases, with 12 bases spanning the gap. The CDR3 here is CASRKDNLGELFF. Here the CDR3 DNA reads TGTGCCAGCAGGAAAGACAACCTCGGGGAGCTGTTTTTT.

As concerns this clone: One junction end disagrees with the germline gene, perhaps due to a read error. CDR3 loop: CASSFGTGANEQFF. In nucleotides, the CDR3 is TGTGCTAGCAGCTTCGGGACAGGGGCCAATGAGCAGTTCTTC. The rearrangement joins TRBV7-7 to TRBJ2-1; TRBD1 aligns across 10 bases. CDR1 and CDR2 from the germline V gene are SSHAT and FNYEAQ (reference sequence). The CDR3 is 14 amino acids. Using reference TRBV7-7 and TRBJ2-1 for the parts outside the CDR3, the full variable domain is GAGVSQSPRYKVTKRGQDVTLRCDPISSHATLYWYQQALGQGPEFLTYFNYEAQPDKSGLPSDRFSAERPEGSISTLTIQRTEQRDSAMYRCASSFGTGANEQFFGPGTRLTVL.

The chain is built from TRBV19 and TRBJ2-3; weak D call: TRBD2 (5 bases). V lost 5 bases and J 6 bases, leaving 21 bases between the germline ends. The CDR3 has 16 residues. In germline, CDR1 is LNHDA, CDR2 SQIVND (reference sequence). In nucleotides, the CDR3 is TGTGCCAGTAGTCACCCCTCTACGGGATTTAGCGATACGCAGTATTTT. Encoded protein: CASSHPSTGFSDTQYF.

Ten or more counts support this clone. CDR3 in DNA: TGTGCCAGCAGCTTGCCCGGAGCCAAAAACATTCAGTACTTC. This codes for CASSLPGAKNIQYF. The rearrangement joins TRBV5-4 to TRBJ2-4; no clear D gene. The ends were cut back, 1 base at V and 0 bases at J, with 5 bases in the middle. This CDR3 contains 14 residues. The germline gives CDR1 SGHNT, CDR2 YYREEE (reference sequence).

Worth noting for this clone: The CDR3 does not end in the conserved phenylalanine or tryptophan, so this is likely a read error. The V gene is TRBV7-9, the J gene TRBJ1-2, with a tentative D call TRBD1 (5 bases). The CDR3 extends over 12 amino acids. Germline assignment: CDR1 SEHNR and CDR2 FQNEAQ (reference sequence). V was cut by 4 bases and J by 8 bases, with 11 bases left in between. Written as DNA, the CDR3 is TGTGCCAGCAGCTGGGGCGAGAGGGGCTACACCCTC. This sequence encodes CASSWGERGYTL.

This clone was counted a few times. V gene TRBV7-2 combines with J gene TRBJ2-3; 9 positions agree with TRBD1. The junction had 3 bases not matched to a gene; V was cut back by 1 base and J by 4 bases. The germline CDR1 and CDR2 sequences are SGHTA and FQGNSA. The CDR3 spans 15 residues. The CDR3 here is CASSLEGTGSDTQYF. CDR3 DNA sequence: TGTGCCAGCAGCTTAGAAGGGACAGGGTCAGATACGCAGTATTTT.

In DNA form, the CDR3 reads TGCGCCAGCAGCTTTTCAGGGGATAGTCAGCCCCAGCATTTT. It encodes CASSFSGDSQPQHF. J is TRBJ1-5 and V is TRBV5-1, with D perhaps TRBD1 (6 bases). The length of the CDR3 is 14 residues. V lost 2 bases, J lost 6 bases, and 12 bases lay in between. Per the germline V gene, CDR1 is SGHRS and CDR2 is YFSETQ. Full variable domain (outside the CDR3, taken from reference TRBV5-1 and TRBJ1-5): KAGVTQTPRYLIKTRGQQVTLSCSPISGHRSVSWYQQTPGQGLQFLFEYFSETQRNKGNFPGRFSGRQFSNSRSEMNVSTLELGDSALYLCASSFSGDSQPQHFGDGTRLSIL.

The chain employs TRBV27 and TRBJ2-1; no definite D call. Germline V gene lookup returns CDR1 MNHEY and CDR2 SMNVEV (reference sequence). The CDR3 runs to 12 residues. V lost 7 bases and J lost 7, with 11 bases in between. The CDR3 protein is CASKVGRNEQFF. The CDR3 nucleotides read TGTGCCAGCAAAGTGGGAAGGAATGAGCAGTTCTTC.

In this sample, this clone turned up a few times. The genes are TRBV29-1 and TRBJ2-5; perhaps TRBD1 as D (6 bases). With 7 bases removed from V and 0 bases from J, the gap between germline ends came to 21 bases. The germline CDR1 and CDR2 sequences are SQVTM and ANQGSEA. CDR3 length: 16 amino acids. The CDR3 is CSAGGFSGHHQETQYF. In DNA, the CDR3 is TGCAGCGCTGGGGGTTTTTCGGGACACCACCAAGAGACCCAGTACTTC.

The chain joins TRBV7-2 to TRBJ1-1; no clear D gene. Germline values: CDR1 SGHTA, CDR2 FQGNSA. Between the trimmed V and J ends, which lost 6 bases and 8 bases, there was a span of 10 bases. This CDR3 has 11 residues. CDR3 sequence (DNA): TGTGCCAGCAGTCACAGCTCAGAAGCTTTCTTT. It codes for CASSHSSEAFF. Supplemented by reference TRBV7-2 and TRBJ1-1, the full variable domain reads GAGVSQSPSNKVTEKGKDVELRCDPISGHTALYWYRQSLGQGLEFLIYFQGNSAPDKSGLPSDRFSAERTGGSVSTLTIQRTQQEDSAVYLCASSHSSEAFFGQGTRLTVV.

This clone came up a few times. The chain couples TRBV29-1 to TRBJ2-5, with D possibly called TRBD1 or TRBD2 (5 bases each). Germline values: CDR1 SQVTM, CDR2 ANQGSEA. The ends were cut back, 3 bases at V and 3 bases at J, with 8 bases in the middle. CDR3 size: 12 residues. The CDR3 region has the DNA TGCAGCGTTGATAGAGGGGAAGAGACCCAGTACTTC. Translated: CSVDRGEETQYF. The full variable domain, rest sourced from reference TRBV29-1 and TRBJ2-5, is SAVISQKPSRDICQRGTSLTIQCQVDSQVTMMFWYRQQPGQSLTLIATANQGSEATYESGFVIDKFPISRPNLTFSTLTVSNMSPEDSSIYLCSVDRGEETQYFGPGTRLLVL.

This clone was recorded a few times. The chain carries TRBV28 and TRBJ2-4; 7 nucleotides align to TRBD2. Trimming cost V 6 bases and J 9 bases; bases outside gene matches: 11. Germline V CDR1 and CDR2: MDHEN, SYDVKM. CDR3 length equals 14 residues. The CDR3 spells CASSPPAGAFIQYF. The DNA for the CDR3 is TGTGCCAGCAGCCCACCGGCGGGAGCTTTCATTCAGTACTTC.